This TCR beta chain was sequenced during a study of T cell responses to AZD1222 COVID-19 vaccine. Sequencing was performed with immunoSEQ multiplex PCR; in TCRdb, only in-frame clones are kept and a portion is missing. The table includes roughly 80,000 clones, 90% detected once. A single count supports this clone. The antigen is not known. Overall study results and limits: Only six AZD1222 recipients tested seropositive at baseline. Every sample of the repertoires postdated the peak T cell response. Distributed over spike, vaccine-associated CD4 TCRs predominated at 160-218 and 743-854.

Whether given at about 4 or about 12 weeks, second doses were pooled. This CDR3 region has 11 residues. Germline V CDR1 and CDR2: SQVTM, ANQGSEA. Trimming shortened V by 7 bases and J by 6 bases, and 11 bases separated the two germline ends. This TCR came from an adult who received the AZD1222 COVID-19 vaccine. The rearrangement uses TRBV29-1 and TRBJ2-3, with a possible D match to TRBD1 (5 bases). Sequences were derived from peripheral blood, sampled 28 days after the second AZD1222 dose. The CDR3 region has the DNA TGCAGCGATCACTGGGGCGATACGCAGTATTTT. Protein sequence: CSDHWGDTQYF.